This is a list of T cell receptor beta chains from one sample in a study of T cell changes during pregnancy in multiple sclerosis. Profiled with immunoSEQ multiplex PCR; TCRdb holds only in-frame clones, not every one. Of approximately 72,000 clones listed, about 90% are singletons. The sequencing here drew on peripheral blood, taken in the first trimester of pregnancy. The receptors derive from a female donor in good health, enrolled as a control in a pregnancy study. CDR3s include the opening cysteine and the closing phenylalanine or tryptophan. D genes are given only for firm matches. Clone size appears in some rows only: once, few, many, or a class for an expanded clone.

v_gene: TRBV6-5; j_gene: TRBJ2-7; d_gene: .; abundance: .; CDR3nt: TGTGCCAGCAGTTACTCGCAATCCGGGTTCTACGAGCAGTACTTC; CDR3aa: CASSYSQSGFYEQYF
v_gene: TRBV7-9; j_gene: TRBJ1-1; d_gene: .; abundance: few; CDR3nt: TGTGCCAGCAGCTTAGATGGGACATTGGAAGCTTTCTTT; CDR3aa: CASSLDGTLEAFF
v_gene: TRBV5-6; j_gene: TRBJ2-7; d_gene: TRBD1; abundance: .; CDR3nt: TGTGCCAGCACGTCCGGGACAGGGGTTGTCGAGCAGTACTTC; CDR3aa: CASTSGTGVVEQYF
v_gene: TRBV5-1; j_gene: TRBJ2-7; d_gene: .; abundance: .; CDR3nt: TGCGCCAGCGCGGCTATCTCGGCCTACGAGCAGTACTTC; CDR3aa: CASAAISAYEQYF
v_gene: TRBV28; j_gene: TRBJ1-5; d_gene: .; abundance: .; CDR3nt: .; CDR3aa: CASSTSSSPQPQHF
v_gene: TRBV5-1; j_gene: TRBJ2-7; d_gene: TRBD2; abundance: once; CDR3nt: TGCGCCAGCAGCTTTGTTGGACTAGCGGGACCATCTACGACCTACGAGCAGTACTTC; CDR3aa: CASSFVGLAGPSTTYEQYF
v_gene: TRBV4-2; j_gene: TRBJ2-2; d_gene: .; abundance: .; CDR3nt: TGTGCCAGCAGCTCGAGTTTAGGGGGCACCGGGGAGCTGTTTTTT; CDR3aa: CASSSSLGGTGELFF
v_gene: TRBV27; j_gene: TRBJ2-1; d_gene: TRBD2; abundance: .; CDR3nt: TGTGCCAGCAGTTCCACCCCAGCGGGACCTTACAATGAGCAGTTCTTC; CDR3aa: CASSSTPAGPYNEQFF
v_gene: TRBV4-2; j_gene: TRBJ2-1; d_gene: TRBD2; abundance: .; CDR3nt: TGTGCCAGCAGCCAAGATCCTTTATTACTTATAGCGGGGGTGGACAATGAGCAGTTCTTC; CDR3aa: CASSQDPLLLIAGVDNEQFF
v_gene: TRBV7-2; j_gene: TRBJ2-5; d_gene: TRBD2; abundance: .; CDR3nt: TGTGCCAGCAGCTTAATGATAGCGGGAATGGAGACCCAGTACTTC; CDR3aa: CASSLMIAGMETQYF
v_gene: TRBV2; j_gene: TRBJ1-2; d_gene: TRBD1; abundance: .; CDR3nt: TGTGCCAGCACTGGGACAGAAAGCAACTATGGCTACACCTTC; CDR3aa: CASTGTESNYGYTF
v_gene: TRBV6-5; j_gene: TRBJ2-7; d_gene: TRBD2; abundance: once; CDR3nt: TGTGCCAGCATCCCGACTAGCGGGACCCGGGAGCAGTACTTC; CDR3aa: CASIPTSGTREQYF
v_gene: TRBV7-9; j_gene: TRBJ2-5; d_gene: .; abundance: .; CDR3nt: TGTGCCAGCAGCCAGAGGGGAGGAGAGACCCAGTACTTC; CDR3aa: CASSQRGGETQYF
v_gene: TRBV6-4; j_gene: TRBJ2-1; d_gene: .; abundance: .; CDR3nt: TGTGCCAGCAGTGTGGAAGCGGAGGGTAATGAGCAGTTCTTC; CDR3aa: CASSVEAEGNEQFF
v_gene: TRBV28; j_gene: TRBJ1-5; d_gene: .; abundance: .; CDR3nt: TGTGCCAGCAGTTTCAGTGTACAGCCTCCCCAGCATTTT; CDR3aa: CASSFSVQPPQHF
v_gene: TRBV9; j_gene: TRBJ2-3; d_gene: TRBD2; abundance: .; CDR3nt: TGTGCCAGCGCCGGGAGGGCGGGAGATACGCAGTATTTT; CDR3aa: CASAGRAGDTQYF
v_gene: TRBV5-4; j_gene: TRBJ1-1; d_gene: .; abundance: few; CDR3nt: TGTGCCAGCAGCTTCGGGGCTGAAGCTTTCTTT; CDR3aa: CASSFGAEAFF
v_gene: TRBV2; j_gene: TRBJ2-5; d_gene: .; abundance: .; CDR3nt: TGTGCCAGCAGTGAAGCACTCCCGGCATTGGGACTTGGGGAGACCCAGTACTTC; CDR3aa: CASSEALPALGLGETQYF
v_gene: TRBV25-1; j_gene: TRBJ1-4; d_gene: TRBD1; abundance: .; CDR3nt: TGTGCCAGCAGTGTCGGCAGGGGACAGGAAAAACTGTTTTTT; CDR3aa: CASSVGRGQEKLFF
v_gene: TRBV28; j_gene: TRBJ2-7; d_gene: .; abundance: .; CDR3nt: TGTGCCAGCAGCCTAGGGGTAGGGGGCTACGAGCAGTACTTC; CDR3aa: CASSLGVGGYEQYF
v_gene: TRBV5-1; j_gene: TRBJ2-1; d_gene: .; abundance: .; CDR3nt: TGCGCCAGTACTAGCCGGAGCTTCGATGAGCAGTTCTTC; CDR3aa: CASTSRSFDEQFF
v_gene: TRBV18; j_gene: TRBJ1-2; d_gene: .; abundance: .; CDR3nt: TGTGCCAGCTCTCAAATGACAGAAGGGATCTATGGCTACACCTTC; CDR3aa: CASSQMTEGIYGYTF
v_gene: TRBV4-1; j_gene: TRBJ1-2; d_gene: .; abundance: .; CDR3nt: TGCGCCAGCAGCCACCCCGGATGGGGGCAAGGCTACACCTTC; CDR3aa: CASSHPGWGQGYTF
v_gene: TRBV6-6; j_gene: TRBJ1-5; d_gene: TRBD1; abundance: .; CDR3nt: TGTGCCAGCAGTCGACAGGGGGTCAATCAGCCCCAGCATTTT; CDR3aa: CASSRQGVNQPQHF
v_gene: TRBV9; j_gene: TRBJ2-3; d_gene: .; abundance: .; CDR3nt: TGTGCCAGCAGCGTAGTCACGGGAGTGGCAGATACGCAGTATTTT; CDR3aa: CASSVVTGVADTQYF
v_gene: TRBV2; j_gene: TRBJ1-4; d_gene: .; abundance: .; CDR3nt: TGTGCCAGCAGCGACTCGGGGGATAGGAGTGAAAAACTGTTTTTT; CDR3aa: CASSDSGDRSEKLFF
v_gene: TRBV2; j_gene: TRBJ2-7; d_gene: TRBD1; abundance: .; CDR3nt: TGTGCCAGCAGTCGGGGAAGACAGGGGGGTGACGAGCAGTACTTC; CDR3aa: CASSRGRQGGDEQYF
v_gene: TRBV18; j_gene: TRBJ2-1; d_gene: .; abundance: .; CDR3nt: TGTGCCAGCTCACCTGCAGGATCGTACAATGAGCAGTTCTTC; CDR3aa: CASSPAGSYNEQFF
v_gene: TRBV5-5; j_gene: TRBJ1-5; d_gene: .; abundance: .; CDR3nt: TGTGCCAGCAGCTTAAGACATGATGGCAATCAGCCCCAGCATTTT; CDR3aa: CASSLRHDGNQPQHF
v_gene: TRBV20-1; j_gene: TRBJ1-2; d_gene: .; abundance: many; CDR3nt: TGCAGTGCTAAGCCCTCGAAGGGCTACACCTTC; CDR3aa: CSAKPSKGYTF
v_gene: TRBV19; j_gene: TRBJ1-4; d_gene: TRBD1; abundance: .; CDR3nt: TGTGCCAGTAGTATAGAAGGGGGCGCGGGTAATGAAAAACTGTTTTTT; CDR3aa: CASSIEGGAGNEKLFF
v_gene: TRBV27; j_gene: TRBJ2-4; d_gene: .; abundance: .; CDR3nt: TGTGCCAGCAGTTTAACCTCACGGGGGGCCAAAAACATTCAGTACTTC; CDR3aa: CASSLTSRGAKNIQYF
v_gene: TRBV7-2; j_gene: TRBJ2-7; d_gene: .; abundance: .; CDR3nt: TGTGCCAGCAGCCAGAGGGCTAGTTCGTCCTACGAGCAGTACTTC; CDR3aa: CASSQRASSSYEQYF
v_gene: TRBV4-2; j_gene: TRBJ2-2; d_gene: .; abundance: .; CDR3nt: TGTGCCAGCAGCCAAACTTTTGGAGGGCCGGACACCGGGGAGCTGTTTTTT; CDR3aa: CASSQTFGGPDTGELFF
v_gene: TRBV30; j_gene: TRBJ1-5; d_gene: .; abundance: .; CDR3nt: TGTGCCTGGAGTGTACGGGGGGGCGCACCCAGCAATCAGCCCCAGCATTTT; CDR3aa: CAWSVRGGAPSNQPQHF
v_gene: TRBV4-2; j_gene: TRBJ2-7; d_gene: TRBD2; abundance: .; CDR3nt: TGTGCCAGCAGCTATAGCGGGGAAAGCTCCTACGAGCAGTACTTC; CDR3aa: CASSYSGESSYEQYF
v_gene: TRBV27; j_gene: TRBJ2-7; d_gene: .; abundance: .; CDR3nt: TGTGCCAGCCGTACCATCCTCATTAGCGAGCAGTACTTC; CDR3aa: CASRTILISEQYF
v_gene: TRBV2; j_gene: TRBJ1-5; d_gene: .; abundance: .; CDR3nt: TGTGCCAGCAGTGGGGCGGGGGGGTTTCCCAATCAGCCCCAGCATTTT; CDR3aa: CASSGAGGFPNQPQHF
v_gene: TRBV5-1; j_gene: TRBJ2-7; d_gene: .; abundance: .; CDR3nt: TGCGCCAGCAGCATTTACTACGAGCAGTACTTC; CDR3aa: CASSIYYEQYF
v_gene: TRBV28; j_gene: TRBJ2-7; d_gene: TRBD2; abundance: .; CDR3nt: TGTGCCAGCAGTTTACGCCTCGAAGCGGGAGAGCTAACTTACGAGCAGTACTTC; CDR3aa: CASSLRLEAGELTYEQYF
v_gene: TRBV21-1; j_gene: TRBJ1-4; d_gene: .; abundance: .; CDR3nt: TGTGCCAGCAGCTCCATGCCACAGGGGGCACGAGAAAAACTGTTTTTT; CDR3aa: CASSSMPQGAREKLFF
v_gene: TRBV11-2; j_gene: TRBJ2-3; d_gene: .; abundance: once; CDR3nt: TGTGCCAGCAGCGTCCGGTCTAGCACAGATACGCAGTATTTT; CDR3aa: CASSVRSSTDTQYF
v_gene: TRBV9; j_gene: TRBJ2-7; d_gene: .; abundance: .; CDR3nt: TGTGCCAGCAGCGTAGGCGACAGTAGATTAGGCTACGAGCAGTACTTC; CDR3aa: CASSVGDSRLGYEQYF
v_gene: TRBV2; j_gene: TRBJ2-3; d_gene: TRBD2; abundance: .; CDR3nt: TGTGCCAGCAGTCGGGTCCTAACCGGGACTATCGCAGATACGCAGTATTTT; CDR3aa: CASSRVLTGTIADTQYF
v_gene: TRBV18; j_gene: TRBJ1-1; d_gene: .; abundance: once; CDR3nt: TGTGCCAGCTCGCAAGACAGGAGTTACACTGAAGCTTTCTTT; CDR3aa: CASSQDRSYTEAFF
v_gene: TRBV10-3; j_gene: TRBJ2-1; d_gene: TRBD2; abundance: .; CDR3nt: TGTGCCATCAGTGATCCCCGGACTAGCAGCAATGAGCAGTTCTTC; CDR3aa: CAISDPRTSSNEQFF
v_gene: TRBV28; j_gene: TRBJ2-1; d_gene: TRBD2; abundance: .; CDR3nt: TGTGCCAGCAGCTGGACTAGCGGGGTGTTAGGTGAGCAGTTCTTC; CDR3aa: CASSWTSGVLGEQFF